The rows below give T cell receptor beta chains drawn from one sample of a study of cytomegalovirus exposure and HLA in healthy donors. The assay was immunoSEQ multiplex PCR, and TCRdb's table has in-frame clones only and misses some. This sample has some 89,000 clones; 85% occur once, and the top ten carry over 7%. Sequenced material: PBMCs. The receptors were gathered from a man aged 35-49 years in good health and CMV-seropositive. CDR3s include the opening cysteine and the closing phenylalanine or tryptophan. A D gene is named only where the DNA matches it firmly. Size values are once, few and many counts, or a class for expanded clones, and some rows have none.

TRBV10-3	TRBJ2-7	TRBD2	-	TGTGCCTCGGGGGGGCAGGGGCCCTTCTACGAGCAGTACTTC	CASGGQGPFYEQYF
TRBV5-8	TRBJ2-1	-	-	TGTGCCAGCAGCTTGGCTATACGTGTTGAGCAGTTCTTC	CASSLAIRVEQFF
TRBV6-5	TRBJ1-5	TRBD1	-	TGTGCCAGCAGTACCGGGACAGGGGGTTCGCAGCCCCAGCATTTT	CASSTGTGGSQPQHF
TRBV27	TRBJ1-2	TRBD1	-	TGTGCCAGCAGTCCCCCGGACAGGGCTGGCTACACCTTC	CASSPPDRAGYTF
TRBV27	TRBJ1-3	TRBD1	-	TGTGCCAGCAAAAAGACAGGGTCTGGAAACACCATATATTTT	CASKKTGSGNTIYF
TRBV6-1	TRBJ1-4	-	-	TGTGCCAGCAGTGAAGCACAGACTGAAAAACTGTTTTTT	CASSEAQTEKLFF
TRBV2	TRBJ2-2	-	once	TGTGCCAGCAGTGAGGAGGACGGAAACACCGGGGAGCTGTTTTTT	CASSEEDGNTGELFF
TRBV5-1	TRBJ2-2	TRBD2	-	TGCGCCAGCAGCAGTACACTAGCGGGAGGGCCCACGGGCGGGGAGCTGTTTTTT	CASSSTLAGGPTGGELFF
TRBV5-1	TRBJ2-1	TRBD2	-	TGCGCCAGCAGCTCCCAGGGGACTAGCGGGAGTACTTCGTACAATGAGCAGTTCTTC	CASSSQGTSGSTSYNEQFF
TRBV5-1	TRBJ2-5	-	once	TGCGCCAGCAGCTTCTCCTATCGTACAGGGGAGACCCAGTACTTC	CASSFSYRTGETQYF
TRBV6-1	TRBJ2-7	TRBD1	-	TGTGCCAGCAATAGCCGGACAGGACACTCCTACGAGCAGTACTTC	CASNSRTGHSYEQYF
TRBV6-1	TRBJ1-1	-	-	TGTGCCAGCAGTGCTATACAGGGACTGAACACTGAAGCTTTCTTT	CASSAIQGLNTEAFF
TRBV4-2	TRBJ1-6	-	-	TGTGCCAGCAGCCAAGGAGCCGGGAAATCACCCCTCCACTTT	CASSQGAGKSPLHF
TRBV10-2	TRBJ1-5	-	-	TGCGCCAGCAGTGAGATGGGGGGGAGTAGCAATCAGCCCCAGCATTTT	CASSEMGGSSNQPQHF
TRBV21-1	TRBJ2-7	-	-	TGTGCCAGCAGCAAAGGTGTAGCAGGGGGCGGTTGGTACGAGCAGTACTTC	CASSKGVAGGGWYEQYF
TRBV6-1	TRBJ1-6	TRBD1	-	TGTGCCAGCAGCGAAGGGACAGCTAGTTCACCCCTCCACTTT	CASSEGTASSPLHF
TRBV5-1	TRBJ2-5	TRBD2	few	TGCGCCAGCAGCTGGACCGGGGGGGTCGAGACCCAGTACTTC	CASSWTGGVETQYF
TRBV28	TRBJ1-6	-	-	TGTGCCAGCAGTTTCGGGGGAAACTATAATTCACCCCTCCACTTT	CASSFGGNYNSPLHF
TRBV2	TRBJ1-6	-	-	TGTGCCAGCAGTGACTCGGCGAGGGCACCCCTCCACTTT	CASSDSARAPLHF
TRBV28	TRBJ2-7	TRBD2	-	TGTGCCAGCAGTACCAGCGGGAGCTCCTACGAGCAGTACTTC	CASSTSGSSYEQYF
TRBV27	TRBJ1-2	-	-	TGTGCCAGCAGTCAAGGACAGCCTTATGGCTACACCTTC	CASSQGQPYGYTF
TRBV4-1	TRBJ2-1	TRBD2	few	TGCGCCAGCAGCCAAGCCGTAGCGGGAGGGGATGAGCAGTTCTTC	CASSQAVAGGDEQFF
TRBV9	TRBJ2-7	-	-	TGTGCCAGCAGCGTAGCAGACAGATCCTACGAGCAGTACTTC	CASSVADRSYEQYF
TRBV6-5	TRBJ1-2	-	-	TGTGCCAGCAGTGTGACTGGTGGTGGCTACACCTTC	CASSVTGGGYTF
TRBV18	TRBJ2-2	TRBD1	-	TGTGCCAGCTCACCCATAGCTCCGGGACAGGGGGACACCGGGGAGCTGTTTTTT	CASSPIAPGQGDTGELFF
TRBV6-5	TRBJ1-6	-	-	TGTGCCAGCAGCCTTTATCCCGGAGGAGATTCACCCCTCCACTTT	CASSLYPGGDSPLHF
TRBV9	TRBJ2-1	TRBD2	-	TGTGCCAGCAGCGTAGGAGCGGGGGGCGGGAGCTCCTACAATGAGCAGTTCTTC	CASSVGAGGGSSYNEQFF
TRBV7-9	TRBJ2-3	-	-	TGTGCCAGCAGCTTGCTGGTACCCACACATACGCAGTATTTT	CASSLLVPTHTQYF
TRBV5-5	TRBJ2-3	-	-	TGTGCCAGCAGCTTTGGGTTCGAGGAGATTCTCACAGATACGCAGTATTTT	CASSFGFEEILTDTQYF
TRBV5-1	TRBJ1-1	-	few	TGCGCCAGCAGCTTGGGTAGGTCGGAGGGGCGCACTGAAGCTTTCTTT	CASSLGRSEGRTEAFF
TRBV7-3	TRBJ1-1	-	once	TGTGCCAGCAGCTTATTGAGGGAAGGGGAAGCTTTCTTT	CASSLLREGEAFF
TRBV27	TRBJ1-1	-	-	TGTGCCAGCAGTCTACGACAGGCAGGACACACTGAAGCTTTCTTT	CASSLRQAGHTEAFF
TRBV9	TRBJ1-1	-	-	TGTGCCAGCAGTCCAATTACAGGGAACACTGAAGCTTTCTTT	CASSPITGNTEAFF
TRBV5-1	TRBJ2-3	-	once	TGCGCCAGCAATCTCCCGGGCACAGATACGCAGTATTTT	CASNLPGTDTQYF
TRBV7-2	TRBJ2-5	TRBD2	-	TGTGCCAGCACAGATAGCGGGAGGTTTGAGACCCAGTACTTC	CASTDSGRFETQYF
TRBV7-3	TRBJ2-5	TRBD2	-	TGTGCCAGCAGCTTAAAGGGAGGGGAGACCCAGTACTTC	CASSLKGGETQYF
TRBV7-8	TRBJ1-5	-	-	TGTGCCAGCAGTAAAGGGGGCAATCAGCCCCAGCATTTT	CASSKGGNQPQHF
TRBV19	TRBJ1-3	-	once	TGTGCCAGTACCGGGGTTTACGGAAACACCATATATTTT	CASTGVYGNTIYF
TRBV7-9	TRBJ2-3	-	-	TGTGCCAGCAGACCAGGGGAGGGTACGCAGTATTTT	CASRPGEGTQYF
TRBV30	TRBJ2-7	-	few	TGTGCCTGGAGACGCGGGACAGTGGGTTCCTACGAGCAGTACTTC	CAWRRGTVGSYEQYF
TRBV15	TRBJ1-5	-	-	TGTGCCACCAGAGAGGGAGGCGGCAATCAGCCCCAGCATTTT	CATREGGGNQPQHF
TRBV14	TRBJ1-6	-	few	TGTGCCAGCAGCCAAGCCGCTTCGGGGTCACCCCTCCACTTT	CASSQAASGSPLHF
TRBV5-4	TRBJ2-7	-	-	TGTGCCAGCCCTCCCGTGCCCCCCCGGACAGCCGGGCCCCAGACCTACGAGCAGTACTTC	CASPPVPPRTAGPQTYEQYF
TRBV7-6	TRBJ2-5	-	few	TGTGCCAGCAGCTTAAGCGGCGAGACCCAGTACTTC	CASSLSGETQYF
TRBV21-1	TRBJ2-7	-	once	TGTGCCAGCAGCAAAGGGGGGGATTTCGACGAGCAGTACTTC	CASSKGGDFDEQYF
TRBV11-2	TRBJ2-5	TRBD2	-	TGTGCCAGCAGCTTAACGGGGGGGGGAGAGACCCAGTACTTC	CASSLTGGGETQYF
TRBV5-1	TRBJ1-2	TRBD1	-	TGCGCCAGCAGCGTCGACAGGGGCCGCGGCTACACCTTC	CASSVDRGRGYTF
TRBV9	TRBJ1-6	-	-	TGTGCCAGCAGCGTAGGAGTTAGCTCCTATAATTCACCCCTCCACTTT	CASSVGVSSYNSPLHF
TRBV28	TRBJ2-7	-	-	TGTGCCAGCATCCCCCAGTATGAGGGAGGTTACGAGCAGTACTTC	CASIPQYEGGYEQYF
TRBV7-2	TRBJ1-1	-	-	TGTGCCAGCAGCTTAACGGGAGGGGGGGCTTTCTTT	CASSLTGGGAFF
TRBV11-2	TRBJ1-1	TRBD1	once	TGTGCCAGCAGCTCCTACAGGGGGCTCGAAGCTTTCTTT	CASSSYRGLEAFF
TRBV7-9	TRBJ2-2	-	few	TGTGCCAGCAGCTTCCCGGGTTTCACGGGAACCGGGGAGCTGTTTTTT	CASSFPGFTGTGELFF
TRBV28	TRBJ1-4	TRBD1	-	TGTGCCAGCAGTTTAGGGGGACAGGGCGGTGAAAAACTGTTTTTT	CASSLGGQGGEKLFF
TRBV4-1	TRBJ2-7	-	-	TGCGCCAGCAGCCAAGATGGTAGGGGCGAGCAGTACTTC	CASSQDGRGEQYF